This TCR beta chain derives from a study of CD8 T cells in ankylosing spondylitis. Broader study findings: As reported, disease-linked clones showed significant enrichment in matched ankylosing spondylitis synovial fluid. Disease-linked clones were CD8+ and relatively rare in peripheral blood. A TCR beta motif of 8 or 9 highly homologous variants appeared characteristic of ankylosing spondylitis blood.

On this clonotype: What it recognizes is unknown.

Quantitative 5'-RACE with molecular barcodes was used to make the TCR beta libraries. TCRdb recomputed calls from the 5' RACE reads with MiXCR, one row per CDR3 protein. This table has over 700,000 distinct CDR3 sequences, 15% to 20% appearing once. V lost 0 bases, J lost 3 bases, and 17 bases lay in between. This CDR3 is 17 amino acids long. CDR1 DFQATT and CDR2 SNEGSKA come from the germline V gene (reference sequence). Sequencing was carried out using blood, either unsorted or a sorted T cell fraction (not recorded which). The TCR comes from a male donor with ankylosing spondylitis. This chain uses TRBV20-1 with TRBJ2-2, with D maybe TRBD1 (6 bases). CDR3 residues: CSARDQGLTGYTGELFF. The CDR3 nucleotides read TGCAGTGCTAGAGATCAGGGTCTAACAGGGTACACCGGGGAGCTGTTTTTT.